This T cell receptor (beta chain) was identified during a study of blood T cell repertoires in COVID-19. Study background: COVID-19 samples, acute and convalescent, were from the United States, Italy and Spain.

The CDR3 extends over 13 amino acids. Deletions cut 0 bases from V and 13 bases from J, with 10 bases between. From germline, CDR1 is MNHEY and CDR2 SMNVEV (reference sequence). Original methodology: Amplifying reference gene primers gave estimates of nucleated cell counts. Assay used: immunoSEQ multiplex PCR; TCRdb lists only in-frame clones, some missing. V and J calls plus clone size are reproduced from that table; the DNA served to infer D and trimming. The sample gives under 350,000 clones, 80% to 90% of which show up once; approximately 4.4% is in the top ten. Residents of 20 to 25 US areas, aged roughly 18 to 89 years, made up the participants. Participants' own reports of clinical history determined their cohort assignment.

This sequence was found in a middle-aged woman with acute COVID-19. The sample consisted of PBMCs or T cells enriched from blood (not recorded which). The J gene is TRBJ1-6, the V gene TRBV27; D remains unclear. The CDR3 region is CASSLSPLSPLHF. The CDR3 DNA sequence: TGTGCCAGCAGTTTATCCCCGTTGTCGCCCCTCCACTTT.